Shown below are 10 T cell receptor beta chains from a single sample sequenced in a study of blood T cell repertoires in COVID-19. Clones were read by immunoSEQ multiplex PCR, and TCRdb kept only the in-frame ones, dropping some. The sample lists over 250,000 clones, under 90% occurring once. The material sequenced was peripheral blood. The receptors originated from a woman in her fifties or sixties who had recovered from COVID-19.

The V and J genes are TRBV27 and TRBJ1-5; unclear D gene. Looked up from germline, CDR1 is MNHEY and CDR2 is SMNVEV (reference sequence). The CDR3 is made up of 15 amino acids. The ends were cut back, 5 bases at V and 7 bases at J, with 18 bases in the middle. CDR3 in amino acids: CASSQSAWAQQPQHF. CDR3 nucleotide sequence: TGTGCCAGCAGTCAAAGTGCATGGGCCCAACAGCCCCAGCATTTT.

CDR3 nucleotides: TGTGCCAGCAGCCAATCTATTTTTCAGGGAGGCTCCTACAATGAGCAGTTCTTC. This translates into CASSQSIFQGGSYNEQFF. This chain uses TRBV4-2 with TRBJ2-1; D may be TRBD2 (6 bases). V was trimmed by 2 bases and J by 0 bases, leaving 17 bases between them. Germline V CDR1 and CDR2: LGHNA, YNFKEQ. The CDR3 length is 18 residues.

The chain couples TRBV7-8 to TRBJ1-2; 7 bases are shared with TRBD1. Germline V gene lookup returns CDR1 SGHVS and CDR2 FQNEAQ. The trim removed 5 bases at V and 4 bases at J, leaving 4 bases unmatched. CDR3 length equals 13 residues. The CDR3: CASSRGQLYGYTF. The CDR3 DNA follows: TGTGCCAGCAGCAGGGGACAGCTCTATGGCTACACCTTC.

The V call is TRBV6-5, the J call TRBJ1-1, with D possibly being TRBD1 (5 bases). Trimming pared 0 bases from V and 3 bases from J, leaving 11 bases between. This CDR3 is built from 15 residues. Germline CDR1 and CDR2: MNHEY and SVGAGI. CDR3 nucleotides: TGTGCCAGCAGTTACTCGATCCAGGGCCACACTGAAGCTTTCTTT. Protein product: CASSYSIQGHTEAFF.

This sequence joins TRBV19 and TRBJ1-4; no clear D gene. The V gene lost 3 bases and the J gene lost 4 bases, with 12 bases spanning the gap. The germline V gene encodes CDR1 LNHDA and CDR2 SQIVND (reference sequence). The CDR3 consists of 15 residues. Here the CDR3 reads CASSMSGGYNEKLFF. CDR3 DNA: TGTGCCAGTAGTATGTCCGGAGGATATAATGAAAAACTGTTTTTT.

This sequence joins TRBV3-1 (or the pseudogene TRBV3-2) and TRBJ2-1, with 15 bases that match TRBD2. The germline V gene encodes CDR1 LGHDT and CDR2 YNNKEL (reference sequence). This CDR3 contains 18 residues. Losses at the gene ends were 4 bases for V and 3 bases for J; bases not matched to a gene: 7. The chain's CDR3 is CASSPRTSGRALYNEQFF. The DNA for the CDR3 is TGTGCCAGCAGCCCTCGGACTAGCGGGAGGGCCCTCTACAATGAGCAGTTCTTC.

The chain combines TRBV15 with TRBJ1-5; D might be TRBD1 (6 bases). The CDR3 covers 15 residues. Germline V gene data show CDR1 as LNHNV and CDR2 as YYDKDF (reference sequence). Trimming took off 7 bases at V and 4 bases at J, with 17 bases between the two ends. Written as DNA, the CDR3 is TGTGCCACCACCCCAGAGAGGGGGTATAATCAGCCCCAGCATTTT. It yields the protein CATTPERGYNQPQHF.

The DNA for the CDR3 is TGTGCCAGCAGTGAGGCGGCGGCGGTAAACACTGAAGCTTTCTTT. Translation gives CASSEAAAVNTEAFF. The chain carries TRBV2 and TRBJ1-1; D unclear. The V end lost 3 bases, the J end lost 2 bases, and 13 bases lay between the germline ends. Looked up from germline, CDR1 is SNHLY and CDR2 is FYNNEI. The CDR3 runs to 15 residues.

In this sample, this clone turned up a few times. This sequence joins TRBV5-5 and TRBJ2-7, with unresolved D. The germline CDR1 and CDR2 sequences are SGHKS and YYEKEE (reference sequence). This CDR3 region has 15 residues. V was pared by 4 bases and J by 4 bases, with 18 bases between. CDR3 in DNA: TGTGCCAGCAGCCCCGTAGTCTCATCGCATTACGAGCAGTACTTC. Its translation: CASSPVVSSHYEQYF.

The CDR3 loop reads CASDRGGSNQPQHF. CDR3 nucleotides: TGTGCCAGCGACAGGGGTGGGAGCAATCAGCCCCAGCATTTT. The chain has TRBV7-9 and TRBJ1-5; TRBD1 matches 8 bases. J gave up 1 base and V 8 bases, and 4 bases lay outside the gene matches. CDR1 and CDR2 (germline): SEHNR, FQNEAQ (reference sequence). This CDR3 has 14 amino acids.